These T cell receptor beta chains were read from a single sample in a study of blood T cell repertoires in COVID-19. The repertoire was sequenced with immunoSEQ multiplex PCR; TCRdb's copy has only in-frame clones and lacks some. The profile shows fewer than 60,000 clones, around 84% of them singletons. The sequenced sample consisted of peripheral blood. The receptor source for this set is a woman older than 75 with acute or convalescent COVID-19. Both conserved end residues are part of each CDR3. A D gene is named only where the DNA matches it firmly. Expanded clones are given a class, and other clones once, few, many or no size at all.

d_gene	abundance	j_gene	v_gene	CDR3nt	CDR3aa
TRBD1	-	TRBJ1-3	TRBV30	TGTGCCTGGGGACAGGGCCACTCTGGAAACACCATATATTTT	CAWGQGHSGNTIYF
-	-	TRBJ1-4	TRBV7-2	TGTGCCAGCAGCTTAGCCGGAGCAACTAATGAAAAACTGTTTTTT	CASSLAGATNEKLFF
TRBD1	-	TRBJ1-4	TRBV7-9	TGTGCCAGCAGCTTCGGGGACAGCCCTAATGAAAAACTGTTTTTT	CASSFGDSPNEKLFF
-	once	TRBJ1-2	TRBV9	TGTGCCAGCAGCGTTCAGGAAAACTATGGCTACACCTTC	CASSVQENYGYTF
TRBD1	-	TRBJ2-7	TRBV9	TGTGCCAGCAGCGTAGCGACAGGGTTGGGGTACGAGCAGTACTTC	CASSVATGLGYEQYF
-	-	TRBJ1-2	TRBV14	TGTGCCAGCAGCCCCAGGGAAGAGAACTATGGCTACACCTTC	CASSPREENYGYTF
TRBD1	-	TRBJ1-1	TRBV6-5	TGTGCCAGCAGTTGGGCAGGGGGCACTGAAGCTTTCTTT	CASSWAGGTEAFF
-	few	TRBJ1-2	TRBV2	TGTGCCAGCAGGAATGAGATTCTTGAATATGGCTACACCTTC	CASRNEILEYGYTF
-	-	TRBJ1-5	TRBV21-1	TGTGCCAGCAGCAAAACTTCATTGCGAGTCCAGCCCCAGCATTTT	CASSKTSLRVQPQHF
-	-	TRBJ2-1	TRBV14	TGTGCCAGCAGCCAAATTAGAGGGAATGAGCAGTTCTTC	CASSQIRGNEQFF
TRBD2	few	TRBJ2-7	TRBV5-1	TGCGCCAGCAGCTTGGGGGCTAGCGGGACCTACGAGCAGTACTTC	CASSLGASGTYEQYF
-	-	TRBJ1-4	TRBV19	TGTGCCAGTAGTATGCGAGGTGAAAAACTGTTTTTT	CASSMRGEKLFF
-	-	TRBJ2-7	TRBV28	TGTGCCAGCACGGGGTTCCACGAGCAGTACTTC	CASTGFHEQYF
TRBD1	-	TRBJ1-4	TRBV30	TGTGCCTGGAGTGTGACTGGTAGGGGGCTCAATGAAAAACTGTTTTTT	CAWSVTGRGLNEKLFF
TRBD1	once	TRBJ2-7	TRBV18	TGTGCCAGCTCACCATTACCCGGGACAGGGGCCTACGAGCAGTACTTC	CASSPLPGTGAYEQYF
TRBD1	-	TRBJ1-2	TRBV9	TGTGCCAGCAGCGTAGCCCCGACAGGGCTCTATGGCTACACCTTC	CASSVAPTGLYGYTF
TRBD2	-	TRBJ2-1	TRBV3-1/TRBV3-2	TGTGCCAGCAGCCAAAGTTCCAGCGGGGGATACAATGAGCAGTTCTTC	CASSQSSSGGYNEQFF
TRBD1	-	TRBJ1-1	TRBV7-8	TGTGCCAGCATGCAATATACAGGGGGCTCGAACACTGAAGCTTTCTTT	CASMQYTGGSNTEAFF
-	-	TRBJ2-5	TRBV9	TGTGCCAGTTCTGTGGGTCCAGGTCCGACGACCCAGTACTTC	CASSVGPGPTTQYF
-	-	TRBJ1-6	TRBV7-2	TGTGCCAGCAGCTTTACCATAGATTCACCCCTCCACTTT	CASSFTIDSPLHF
TRBD1	few	TRBJ1-2	TRBV19	TGTGCCAGTAGTGCAACGGGACAGGGGGTAGGAGTTGGCTACACCTTC	CASSATGQGVGVGYTF
-	-	TRBJ2-2	TRBV5-4	TGTGCCAGCAGAGAGCCGGGGGATGTGACCGGGGAGCTGTTTTTT	CASREPGDVTGELFF
TRBD1	once	TRBJ2-6	TRBV24-1	TGTGCCACCAGTGATTCGAGGACAGGGTCTGGGGCCAACGTCCTGACTTTC	CATSDSRTGSGANVLTF
TRBD1	-	TRBJ1-5	TRBV19	TGTGCCAGTAGTATTCGGGAGGGGGCTCAGCCCCAGCATTTT	CASSIREGAQPQHF
TRBD1	-	TRBJ1-2	TRBV7-2	TGTGCCAGCAGCTTAGTTCAGGGGACAGGGGCATCACACTATGGCTACACCTTC	CASSLVQGTGASHYGYTF
-	-	TRBJ2-1	TRBV11-1	TGTGCCAGCAGCGCCCGGACAACAAATGAGCAGTTCTTC	CASSARTTNEQFF
TRBD2	few	TRBJ2-5	TRBV4-2	TGTGCCAGCAGCCAAGATCCAAGCGGGGGGGTACAAGAGACCCAGTACTTC	CASSQDPSGGVQETQYF
-	-	TRBJ1-6	TRBV12-2	TGTGCAAGTCGCTTAAAGGGGCAGGGAAATAATTCACCCCTCCACTTT	CASRLKGQGNNSPLHF
TRBD2	-	TRBJ2-1	TRBV5-1	TGCGCCAGCAGCTTGGGGTCTAGCGGGGCCGATGAGCAGTTCTTC	CASSLGSSGADEQFF